One sample yielded the 13 T cell receptor beta chains listed below, sequenced in a study of blood T cell repertoires in COVID-19. Here immunoSEQ multiplex PCR was the method, and the copy in TCRdb shows in-frame clones only, minus some. The sample consists of some 240,000 clones, approximately 79% of them appearing once. The sequenced sample was PBMCs or T cells enriched from blood (not recorded which). Every receptor here comes from a man aged 30 to 45 with acute COVID-19.

The CDR3 DNA is TGTGCCAGCAGCTCCCGACAGGGGGCGGATTCACCCCTCCACTTT. Amino acids: CASSSRQGADSPLHF. J is TRBJ1-6 and V is TRBV11-3; 10 bases align to TRBD1. The CDR3 covers 15 residues. Trimming removed 4 bases from V and 8 bases from J; junction bases left unmatched: 5. Per the germline V gene, CDR1 is SGHNT and CDR2 is YENEEA.

The chain carries TRBV7-9 and TRBJ1-1; D possibly corresponds to TRBD1 (5 bases). The CDR3 loop spans 16 amino acids. Per the germline V gene, CDR1 is SEHNR and CDR2 is FQNEAQ (reference sequence). The V end was cut by 5 bases, the J end by 5 bases, with 21 bases between. As DNA, the CDR3 is TGTGCCAGCAGCCGATTACCCAGGGAGGCCGGGACTGAAGCTTTCTTT. Protein: CASSRLPREAGTEAFF. The complete variable domain, with remaining parts taken from reference TRBV7-9 and TRBJ1-1, reads DTGVSQNPRHKITKRGQNVTFRCDPISEHNRLYWYRQTLGQGPEFLTYFQNEAQLEKSRLLSDRFSAERPKGSFSTLEIQRTEQGDSAMYLCASSRLPREAGTEAFFGQGTRLTVV.

The CDR3 coding sequence is TGTGCCAGCAGAGAGGGTTCCTATGGCTACACCTTC. Encoded protein: CASREGSYGYTF. The V call is TRBV6-5, the J call TRBJ1-2; D is undetermined. V was shortened by 6 bases and J by 4 bases, with 9 bases between the two germline ends. CDR3 size: 12 residues. The germline gives CDR1 MNHEY, CDR2 SVGAGI.

Of note for this clone: Compared with germline, one end of the junction differs, possibly owing to a read error. The V and J genes are TRBV7-7 and TRBJ2-5; D is unresolved. The germline V gene encodes CDR1 SSHAT and CDR2 FNYEAQ (reference sequence). The CDR3 runs to 14 residues. CDR3 nucleotide sequence: TGTGCTAGCAGCCCGACGGGTTTTCGGGAGACCCAGTACTTC. Encoded protein: CASSPTGFRETQYF. The variable domain in full, with the rest retrieved from reference TRBV7-7 and TRBJ2-5, is GAGVSQSPRYKVTKRGQDVTLRCDPISSHATLYWYQQALGQGPEFLTYFNYEAQPDKSGLPSDRFSAERPEGSISTLTIQRTEQRDSAMYRCASSPTGFRETQYFGPGTRLLVL.

The gene calls are TRBV6-5 and TRBJ2-5; possibly TRBD2 for D (6 bases). V lost 7 bases and J lost 11, with 14 bases in between. Germline CDR1 is MNHEY and CDR2 is SVGAGI. The CDR3 contains 11 residues. The CDR3 region is CASISGPKQYF. The CDR3 bases are TGTGCCAGCATTAGCGGTCCCAAACAGTACTTC.

This clone showed up just once. The rearrangement links TRBV6-1 to TRBJ1-1, with a tentative D call TRBD1 (6 bases). Germline V gene lookup returns CDR1 MNHNS and CDR2 SASEGT. CDR3 length equals 15 residues. The V gene lost 3 bases and the J gene lost 1 base, with 12 bases spanning the gap. DNA of the CDR3: TGTGCCAGCAGTGATAGGGGGTCCGCGAACACTGAAGCTTTCTTT. It is translated as CASSDRGSANTEAFF.

J is TRBJ1-2 and V is TRBV5-4; 10 positions match TRBD1. Trimming cost V 4 bases and J 0 bases; bases outside gene matches: 12. This CDR3 spans 18 amino acids. Germline assignment: CDR1 SGHNT and CDR2 YYREEE (reference sequence). CDR3 nucleotides: TGTGCCAGCAGCAAATCAGACAGGGGGCGACCCGCTAACTATGGCTACACCTTC. Translated: CASSKSDRGRPANYGYTF.

This clone has just one count. This chain uses TRBV2 with TRBJ1-5, with 10 nucleotides matching TRBD1. V lost 6 bases to trimming and J lost 2 bases; unmatched junction nucleotides: 4. CDR1 and CDR2 from the germline V gene are SNHLY and FYNNEI. The CDR3 sequence is 15 residues long. CDR3 loop: CASRLTGGGNQPQHF. The CDR3 DNA reads TGTGCCAGCAGGCTGACAGGGGGCGGCAATCAGCCCCAGCATTTT.

This clone was recorded only once. J is TRBJ2-7 and V is TRBV3-1 (or the pseudogene TRBV3-2), with a possible D match to TRBD2 (6 bases). The germline CDR1 and CDR2 sequences are LGHDT and YNNKEL (reference sequence). Deletions cut 3 bases from V and 0 bases from J, with 18 bases between. The CDR3 consists of 17 residues. This CDR3 reads CASSQGGPSQSSYEQYV. CDR3 coding DNA: TGTGCCAGCAGCCAGGGGGGACCATCCCAGAGCTCCTACGAGCAGTACGTC.

J is TRBJ1-1 and V is TRBV11-2; 9 nucleotides align to TRBD1. Germline-derived CDR1 and CDR2 are SGHAT and FQNNGV. The CDR3 has 15 amino acids. With V trimmed by 5 bases and J by 5 bases, 9 bases remained unmatched. The CDR3 here is CASSLTGTGMTEAFF. Here the CDR3 DNA reads TGTGCCAGCAGCCTTACCGGGACAGGGATGACTGAAGCTTTCTTT.

The rearrangement uses TRBV11-2 and TRBJ1-2; D is uncertain. V shed 5 bases and J shed 0 bases, with 10 bases lying between them. This CDR3 spans 14 amino acids. Looked up from germline, CDR1 is SGHAT and CDR2 is FQNNGV. Here the CDR3 DNA reads TGTGCCAGCAGCGAAGCTCTCCCTAACTATGGCTACACCTTC. Encoded protein: CASSEALPNYGYTF.

The chain recombines TRBV9 with TRBJ1-6; 7 nucleotides align to TRBD1. Trimming took 3 bases from V and 0 from J; bases not matched to a gene: 6. Germline V gene data show CDR1 as SGDLS and CDR2 as YYNGEE. This CDR3 has 17 residues. CDR3 amino acids: CASSADRASSYNSPLHF. As DNA, the CDR3 is TGTGCCAGCAGCGCCGACAGGGCTAGCTCCTATAATTCACCCCTCCACTTT.

This chain connects TRBV24-1 to TRBJ1-5; TRBD1 agrees at 9 bases. The junction had 0 bases not matched to a gene; V was cut back by 3 bases and J by 4 bases. There are 14 residues in the CDR3. Germline V gives CDR1 KGHDR, CDR2 SFDVKD. The CDR3 DNA follows: TGTGCCACCAGTGATGGGACAGGGAATCAGCCCCAGCATTTT. Translated: CATSDGTGNQPQHF.